The next 15 T cell receptor beta chains were all read from a single sample in a study of cytomegalovirus exposure and HLA in healthy donors (dated by TCRdb to about 2017). The receptor library was made with the immunoSEQ multiplex PCR assay. The multiplex PCR relied on a mix of 60 forward primers for TCR Vbeta segments and 13 reverse primers for TCR Jbeta segments. TCRdb mirrors the immuneACCESS table, restricted to in-frame sequences. Some clones are absent from its copies; in checked studies, under half trace to an unresolved V gene, and the reason for the others is unknown. The sample table lists 160,000 or so clones, around 82% of them with a count of one. Roughly 1% of the sample is in the top ten clones. The sequenced sample consisted of PBMCs. These receptors all stem from a man aged 30 to 39 in good health and CMV-seronegative.

The chain is built from TRBV7-2 and TRBJ2-3, with 9 bases that match TRBD2. CDR1 is SGHTA, CDR2 FQGNSA, per germline. CDR3 length equals 15 residues. J gave up 6 bases and V 7 bases, and 11 bases lay outside the gene matches. The CDR3 spells CASTQWGLADDTQYF. The CDR3 DNA reads as TGTGCCAGCACCCAATGGGGACTAGCAGACGATACGCAGTATTTT.

J is TRBJ1-1 and V is TRBV28, with D maybe TRBD1 (5 bases). The CDR3 spans 14 residues. Per the germline V gene, CDR1 is MDHEN and CDR2 is SYDVKM. V was pared by 4 bases and J by 11 bases, with 20 bases between. This CDR3 reads CASSSSSSGSAAFF. Here the CDR3 DNA reads TGTGCCAGCAGTTCATCCTCCTCAGGGTCCGCGGCTTTCTTT.

This clone came up once. The chain joins TRBV5-1 to TRBJ2-1; D is possibly TRBD1 (6 bases). The CDR3 runs to 16 residues. V lost 5 bases and J 1 base, leaving 16 bases between the germline ends. The V gene's germline CDR1 is SGHRS and CDR2 YFSETQ. In DNA form, the CDR3 reads TGCGCCAGCAGGGATACAGGGCCCTCTTCCTACAATGAGCAGTTCTTC. Its translation: CASRDTGPSSYNEQFF.

This chain connects TRBV28 to TRBJ2-2; TRBD2 agrees at 13 bases. The CDR3 spans 17 residues. V gave up 1 base and J gave up 5 bases; unmatched junction bases: 4. Germline V gene data show CDR1 as MDHEN and CDR2 as SYDVKM. CDR3 amino acids: CASSLSGLAGVTGELFF. CDR3 in DNA: TGTGCCAGCAGTTTATCCGGACTAGCGGGGGTGACCGGGGAGCTGTTTTTT.

The CDR3 spells CASGRDRGFNTGELFF. CDR3 sequence (DNA): TGTGCTAGTGGGCGGGACAGAGGCTTCAACACCGGGGAGCTGTTTTTT. This chain links TRBV12-5 with TRBJ2-2; D is perhaps TRBD1 (7 bases). There are 16 residues in the CDR3. CDR1 is LGHNT, CDR2 FRNRAP, per germline. V was clipped by 6 bases and J by 2 bases, with 16 bases between them.

In its sample, this clone was seen a few times. J is TRBJ2-2 and V is TRBV6-6; TRBD1 matches at 7 bases. The CDR3 loop spans 14 amino acids. Unmatched junction bases numbered 4, after V lost 5 bases and J lost 4 bases. Germline V gene data show CDR1 as MNHNY and CDR2 as SVGAGI (reference sequence). CDR3: CASSTRQGTGELFF. DNA for the CDR3: TGTGCCAGCAGTACTAGACAGGGCACCGGGGAGCTGTTTTTT.

In this sample, this clone turned up once. The J gene is TRBJ2-5, the V gene TRBV7-3; TRBD2 might be the D (7 bases). The better agreement between TRBJ2-7 and the DNA end casts doubt on the J call. The CDR3 contains 14 residues. Germline V gene sequence: CDR1 SGHTA, CDR2 FQGTGA. The CDR3: CASSPRGGSHEQYF. CDR3 DNA: TGTGCCAGCAGCCCAAGGGGGGGATCCCACGAGCAGTACTTC.

The gene calls are TRBV18 and TRBJ1-6; TRBD1 matches 9 bases. There are 17 residues in the CDR3. V trimming: 3 bases; J trimming: 5 bases; junction bases outside the gene matches: 8. Looked up from germline, CDR1 is KGHSH and CDR2 is LQKENI. The CDR3, as DNA: TGTGCCAGCTCACCTAACCTGGGACAGGGCAATAATTCACCCCTCCACTTT. Its translation is CASSPNLGQGNNSPLHF.

V usage is TRBV5-1 and J usage is TRBJ1-4, with 7 positions matching TRBD1. Germline loops: CDR1 SGHRS, CDR2 YFSETQ. There are 15 residues in the CDR3. The J segment lost 5 bases and the V segment lost 4 bases, leaving 8 bases of the junction unmatched. CDR3 region: CASSLNRGGNEKLFF. The CDR3 DNA sequence: TGCGCCAGCAGCCTAAACAGGGGAGGCAATGAAAAACTGTTTTTT.

J is TRBJ2-1 and V is TRBV4-3; D gene uncertain. This CDR3 spans 14 amino acids. With 4 bases removed from V and 9 bases from J, the gap between germline ends came to 16 bases. Per germline, CDR1 LGHNA and CDR2 YSLEER. As DNA, the CDR3 is TGCGCCAGCAGCCCCAGCCTCCAACGGAGTGAGCAGTTCTTC. This encodes CASSPSLQRSEQFF.

The genes are TRBV7-8 and TRBJ1-1, with D hard to call. The CDR3 totals 12 residues. Trimming took off 3 bases at V and 9 bases at J, with 11 bases between the two ends. Germline V CDR1 and CDR2: SGHVS, FQNEAQ. The CDR3 loop reads CASSFSHEKAFF. CDR3 coding DNA: TGTGCCAGCAGCTTCTCCCACGAGAAAGCTTTCTTT.

The DNA of the CDR3 is TGTGCCACCAGCGGATCGACAGGGAACTATGGCTACACCTTC. Translation gives CATSGSTGNYGYTF. This chain joins TRBV15 and TRBJ1-2; 7 nucleotides line up with TRBD1. CDR3 size: 14 residues. Germline CDR1 LNHNV, CDR2 YYDKDF (reference sequence). V lost 5 bases, J lost 2 bases, and 5 bases stayed unmatched.

V usage is TRBV30 and J usage is TRBJ2-7; weak D call: TRBD1 (5 bases). The CDR3 length is 13 residues. The V gene lost 0 bases and the J gene lost 4 bases, with 10 bases spanning the gap. Germline CDR1 and CDR2: GTSNPN and SVGIG (reference sequence). The CDR3, as DNA: TGTGCCTGGAGTGTACTGGGGCGATACGAGCAGTACTTC. Translating it yields CAWSVLGRYEQYF.

A word on this clone: Other DNA sequences of this sample code for an identical CDR3. The chain couples TRBV5-1 to TRBJ2-7; 7 bases line up with TRBD2. The ends lost 1 base at V and 0 bases at J; junction bases unmatched: 7. The V gene's germline CDR1 is SGHRS and CDR2 YFSETQ. This CDR3 contains 16 residues. For the CDR3, the DNA is TGCGCCAGCAGCTTGAAGGGAGGCGGGAGCTCCTACGAGCAGTACTTC. It encodes CASSLKGGGSSYEQYF.

The chain combines TRBV5-4 with TRBJ2-1; 12 bases agree with TRBD2. V lost 0 bases, J lost 4 bases, and 2 bases stayed unmatched. CDR3 length equals 16 residues. Looked up from germline, CDR1 is SGHNT and CDR2 is YYREEE (reference sequence). In DNA form, the CDR3 reads TGTGCCAGCAGCTTGGGGCTAGCGGGAGGGTACAATGAGCAGTTCTTC. Residues: CASSLGLAGGYNEQFF.